This T cell receptor beta chain stems from a study of regulatory T cells in long-lasting Graves disease (dated by TCRdb to about 2021). Some background on the complete study: Persistent Graves' disease was defined as persistently positive TSH receptor autoantibodies together with antithyroid drug treatment for over 5 years. Peripheral blood TCR sequencing and RNA sequencing compared persistent Graves' disease patients with newly diagnosed Graves' disease patients. The study took place in China and was registered as a clinical trial. A total of approximately 35 samples were covered by TCR sequencing, comprising approximately 13 persistent and about 20 newly diagnosed Graves' disease patients. Antithyroid drugs had been taken for approximately ten years on average by persistent Graves' disease patients in the clinical cohort. Overall results and qualifications from the work: Compared with newly diagnosed patients, persistent Graves' disease patients had lower TCR Shannon entropy and fewer highly expanded clones, which suggests clonal expansion. The small sample size was acknowledged by the authors as a limitation that may reduce accuracy. Persistent disease showed preferential use of TRBV28, TRBJ1-2 and TRBJ2-5, whereas newly diagnosed disease favored TRBV20-1 and TRBJ2-1. Only peripheral blood was studied, because thyroid tissue, the primary lesion, was inaccessible. More public clonotypes were shared among persistent patients (about 2,800) than among newly diagnosed patients (over 900). Sequencing and analysis were restricted to the TCR beta chain.

Receptor amplification or capture employed multiplex PCR. Data came from an Illumina HiSeq 4000. CDR3 regions were amplified by Arm-PCR with iRepertoire HTBI primers to construct TCR beta libraries. PCR products were gel purified before sequencing. For the original study's pipeline: Across samples, about 63 TRBV and 13 to 15 TRBJ segments were identified and used for gene usage analysis of CDR3 amino acid clonotypes. COPE and FqMerger were used to merge the filtered high-quality paired reads into contigs. BLAST was used to align contigs to IMGT TRBV, TRBD and TRBJ reference genes, with CDR3 defined following IMGT. Highly expanded clones were defined as clonotypes with a frequency above 0.1%. Repertoire diversity was measured by Shannon entropy, and V-J evenness by the Gini coefficient. Clonotypes shared by more than one individual were considered public. TCRdb applied fastp at Q25 and MiXCR to the public reads, then kept only in-frame beta chains. When rows share a CDR3 protein, they turn into one entry using the most common DNA and genes. TCRdb, rather than the study authors, made the V and J calls. This sample lists approximately 440,000 distinct CDR3 sequences; about a quarter were detected once. The leading ten clones occupy about a quarter of the sample.

The meaning of the sample's time point label: persistent/refractory GD, antithyroid drugs over 5 years with positive TRAb. RNA was extracted from PBMCs in TRIzol for both TCR sequencing and RNA sequencing. The diagnosis of Graves' disease followed American Thyroid Association guidelines. The patients came from an endocrinology department in Xi'an, China. Each patient gave about 10 milliliters of peripheral blood, collected in an EDTA anticoagulant tube. Ficoll Paque Plus density gradient separation was used to isolate PBMCs, and no further T cell sorting was performed. An Agilent 2100 Bioanalyzer and agarose gel were used to assess RNA quality, and a NanoDrop 2000 was used to measure RNA concentration. Unmatched junction bases come to 6, with V trimmed by 5 bases and J by 4 bases. Measured from the cysteine to the phenylalanine, the CDR3 is 16 residues long. Only CDR3 DNA remains: 48 bases, in frame from the first base. The germline V gene (reference sequence) provides CDR1 SEHNR and CDR2 FQNEAQ.

On this clonotype itself: The target of this receptor is not known. Base-call qualities are not available, and no considerably larger clone is one nucleotide away.

The clonotype was recovered from a female donor with Graves disease. The material sequenced was peripheral blood mononuclear cells (PBMCs), taken when the disease was refractory, from a patient treated with antithyroid drugs. Here the chain combines TRBV7-9 and TRBJ2-7; 15 junctional bases match TRBD2. The CDR3: CASSGLAGGLRYEQYF. The sequenced DNA is TGTGCCAGCAGCGGACTAGCGGGAGGGTTAAGGTACGAGCAGTACTTC.